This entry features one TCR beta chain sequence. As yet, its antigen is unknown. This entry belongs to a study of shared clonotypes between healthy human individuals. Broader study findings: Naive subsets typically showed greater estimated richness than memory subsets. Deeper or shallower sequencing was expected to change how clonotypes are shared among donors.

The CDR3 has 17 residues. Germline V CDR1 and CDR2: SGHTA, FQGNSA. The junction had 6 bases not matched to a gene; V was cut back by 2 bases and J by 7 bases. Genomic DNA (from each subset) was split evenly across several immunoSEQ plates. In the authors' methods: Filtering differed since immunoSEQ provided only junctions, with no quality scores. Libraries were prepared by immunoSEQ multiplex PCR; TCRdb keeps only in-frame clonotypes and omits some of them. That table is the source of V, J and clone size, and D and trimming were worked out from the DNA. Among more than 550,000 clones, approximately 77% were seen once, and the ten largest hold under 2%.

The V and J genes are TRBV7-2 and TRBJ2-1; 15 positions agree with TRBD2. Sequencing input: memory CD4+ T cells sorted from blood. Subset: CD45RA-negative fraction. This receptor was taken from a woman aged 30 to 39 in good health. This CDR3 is CASSLIGGTSGRNEQFF. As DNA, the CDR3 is TGTGCCAGCAGCTTAATCGGAGGGACTAGCGGGAGGAATGAGCAGTTCTTC.